The 20 T cell receptor beta chains presented below share a single source sample, sequenced in a study of early stage breast cancer tumors. Produced via immunoSEQ multiplex PCR; TCRdb's table is partial and in-frame only. The table has around 50,000 clones, approximately 83% seen once; the top ten hold 1.1% to 1.5%. The sample taken for sequencing was blood. These receptors all stem from a person in their fifties with breast cancer.

The sample holds one count of this clone. The V and J genes are TRBV6-5 and TRBJ2-6; possible D gene TRBD1, 5 bases. CDR1 MNHEY and CDR2 SVGAGI come from the germline V gene. V was clipped by 4 bases and J by 0 bases, with 7 bases between them. The CDR3 length is 15 residues. The CDR3 here is CASSSTGSGANVLTF. CDR3 DNA: TGTGCCAGCAGTTCAACAGGCTCTGGGGCCAACGTCCTGACTTTC.

The chain carries TRBV19 and TRBJ2-1; 8 nucleotides match TRBD2. CDR1 and CDR2 (germline): LNHDA, SQIVND (reference sequence). The V and J ends lost 7 bases and 10 bases, in that order; junction bases with no gene match: 15. CDR3 length: 15 residues. The CDR3 reads CASTKTSEPRGEQFF. For the CDR3, the DNA is TGTGCCAGTACCAAGACTAGCGAGCCTCGGGGCGAGCAGTTCTTC.

The V and J genes are TRBV5-1 and TRBJ2-6, with TRBD1 identical over 11 bases. Trimming at V came to 0 bases and at J to 4 bases, leaving 9 bases not matched to a gene. The CDR3 spans 19 residues. In germline, CDR1 is SGHRS, CDR2 YFSETQ. Written as DNA, the CDR3 is TGCGCCAGCAGCTTGGTACCGTCAGGACAGGGGGCCGGGGCCAACGTCCTGACTTTC. Its protein is CASSLVPSGQGAGANVLTF.

The rearrangement uses TRBV6-5 and TRBJ1-2; tentatively, D is TRBD1 (5 bases). This CDR3 spans 14 amino acids. Germline values: CDR1 MNHEY, CDR2 SVGAGI. Trimming removed 1 base from V and 2 bases from J, with 8 bases in between. The CDR3 nucleotides are TGTGCCAGCAGTTACTTCGGGGGAAACTATGGCTACACCTTC. It yields the protein CASSYFGGNYGYTF.

This clone was detected a few times. The chain couples TRBV11-3 to TRBJ2-3; 10 bases line up with TRBD2. Germline loops: CDR1 SGHNT, CDR2 YENEEA. J lost 8 bases, V lost 4 bases, and 15 bases had no gene match. CDR3 length: 17 residues. The CDR3: CASSSHGSGGAPGTQYF. The CDR3 DNA sequence: TGTGCCAGCAGCTCCCATGGGAGCGGGGGGGCCCCTGGTACGCAGTATTTT.

V usage is TRBV5-6 and J usage is TRBJ1-2, with D hard to call. Germline V CDR1 and CDR2: SGHDT, YYEEEE. The V and J ends lost 3 bases and 2 bases respectively, with 5 bases between them. This CDR3 is 12 amino acids long. The CDR3 DNA sequence: TGTGCCAGCAGCTATACCAACTATGGCTACACCTTC. It encodes CASSYTNYGYTF.

This clone was detected a few times. V and J are TRBV30 and TRBJ1-6, with D perhaps matching TRBD1 (6 bases). The CDR3 runs to 14 residues. The germline CDR1 and CDR2 sequences are GTSNPN and SVGIG (reference sequence). V was clipped by 2 bases and J by 7 bases, with 12 bases between them. For the CDR3, the DNA is TGTGCCTGGAGTTCCGGGACACACAATTCACCCCTCCACTTT. Residues: CAWSSGTHNSPLHF.

This chain links TRBV4-3 with TRBJ2-4, with 7 bases that match TRBD1. With V trimmed by 5 bases and J by 3 bases, 10 bases remained unmatched. Germline values: CDR1 LGHNA, CDR2 YSLEER. The CDR3 runs 16 residues. CDR3 bases: TGCGCCAGCAGCTACCACAGGGGTCTGGACAAAAACATTCAGTACTTC. Protein product: CASSYHRGLDKNIQYF.

This chain joins TRBV9 and TRBJ1-4; TRBD1 is a possible D gene (6 bases). The CDR3 is made up of 16 amino acids. Germline-derived CDR1 and CDR2 are SGDLS and YYNGEE. Trimming removed 4 bases from V and 3 bases from J, with 16 bases in between. CDR3 sequence: CASSPIGGLANEKLFF. CDR3 bases: TGTGCCAGCAGCCCCATTGGGGGGCTAGCTAATGAAAAACTGTTTTTT.

The chain recombines TRBV7-6 with TRBJ2-3; 15 bases map to TRBD2. CDR1 is SGHVS and CDR2 is FNYEAQ in the germline V gene. The V and J ends lost 5 bases and 1 base, in that order; junction bases with no gene match: 10. CDR3 length: 19 residues. The CDR3 DNA sequence: TGTGCCAGCAGCCCCCGCCCGGGACTAGCGGGAGGAGGCACAGATACGCAGTATTTT. Translation gives CASSPRPGLAGGGTDTQYF.

The chain joins TRBV28 to TRBJ2-3; 11 bases are a match to TRBD2. CDR1 is MDHEN and CDR2 is SYDVKM in the germline V gene. The CDR3 is 17 residues long. J lost 4 bases, V lost 3 bases, and 9 bases had no gene match. The CDR3 protein is CASSFSGGAHRADTQYF. The CDR3 nucleotides are TGTGCCAGCAGTTTTAGCGGGGGGGCTCATAGAGCAGATACGCAGTATTTT.

V is TRBV5-1 and J is TRBJ2-1; 7 nucleotides align to TRBD2. CDR1 SGHRS and CDR2 YFSETQ come from the germline V gene. V shed 4 bases, J shed 4 bases, and the junction held 14 bases outside the gene matches. CDR3 size: 17 residues. The CDR3 bases are TGCGCCAGCAGCCTGGAATCTGGGGGAGCGGGGTACAATGAGCAGTTCTTC. Encoded protein: CASSLESGGAGYNEQFF.

This chain connects TRBV15 to TRBJ1-5; TRBD1 is a possible D gene (6 bases). The germline V gene has CDR1 LNHNV and CDR2 YYDKDF (reference sequence). CDR3 length: 13 amino acids. The V gene lost 11 bases and the J gene lost 3 bases, with 14 bases spanning the gap. This chain's CDR3 is CASGQSTNQPQHF. CDR3 coding DNA: TGTGCCTCCGGACAGTCTACCAATCAGCCCCAGCATTTT. Full variable domain (remainder filled in from reference TRBV15 and TRBJ1-5): DAMVIQNPRYQVTQFGKPVTLSCSQTLNHNVMYWYQQKSSQAPKLLFHYYDKDFNNEADTPDNFQSRRPNTSFCFLDIRSPGLGDTAMYLCASGQSTNQPQHFGDGTRLSIL.

This clone has a single count. The chain recombines TRBV5-4 with TRBJ2-2, with a tentative D call TRBD2 (5 bases). V dropped 4 bases and J dropped 6 bases, with 13 bases sitting between them. In germline, CDR1 is SGHNT, CDR2 YYREEE (reference sequence). The CDR3 is 14 amino acids. The CDR3 bases are TGTGCCAGCAGCGGATACGGAGGCCCCGGGGAGCTGTTTTTT. The encoded protein is CASSGYGGPGELFF.

The V gene is TRBV11-1, the J gene TRBJ2-5, with 11 bases aligning to TRBD1. Germline V gene lookup returns CDR1 SGHAT and CDR2 FQDESV (reference sequence). This CDR3 has 15 amino acids. The V gene end was trimmed by 3 bases and the J gene end by 5 bases; junction bases not matched to a gene: 5. This chain's CDR3 is CASSLDRGRGETQYF. The CDR3 bases are TGTGCCAGCAGCTTGGACAGGGGGCGCGGGGAGACCCAGTACTTC.

The chain carries TRBV25-1 and TRBJ1-1; D gene ambiguous. The CDR3 has 13 residues. V was trimmed by 6 bases and J by 0 bases, leaving 8 bases between them. In germline, CDR1 is MGHDK, CDR2 SYGVNS. CDR3 sequence: CASRTSMNTEAFF. In DNA form, the CDR3 reads TGTGCCAGCAGAACGTCTATGAACACTGAAGCTTTCTTT.

This rearrangement joins TRBV30 to TRBJ1-5, with unresolved D. The V gene lost 1 base and the J gene lost 4 bases, with 14 bases spanning the gap. The germline CDR1 and CDR2 sequences are GTSNPN and SVGIG (reference sequence). CDR3 size: 15 residues. CDR3 sequence (DNA): TGTGCCTGGAGTGGCGCAGGCACTTCAAATCAGCCCCAGCATTTT. This gives the protein CAWSGAGTSNQPQHF.

The rearrangement links TRBV7-2 to TRBJ1-5, with D tentatively TRBD1 (6 bases). V gave up 2 bases and J gave up 5 bases, with 13 bases separating them. This CDR3 region has 15 residues. CDR1 SGHTA and CDR2 FQGNSA come from the germline V gene. The CDR3 DNA is TGTGCCAGCAGCTTAAGGGTCCAGGGGCATCAGCCCCAGCATTTT. Translating it yields CASSLRVQGHQPQHF. The full variable domain, its missing parts supplied by reference TRBV7-2 and TRBJ1-5, is GAGVSQSPSNKVTEKGKDVELRCDPISGHTALYWYRQSLGQGLEFLIYFQGNSAPDKSGLPSDRFSAERTGGSVSTLTIQRTQQEDSAVYLCASSLRVQGHQPQHFGDGTRLSIL.

The rearrangement joins TRBV5-5 to TRBJ2-7; D unclear. CDR1 is SGHKS and CDR2 is YYEKEE in the germline V gene (reference sequence). Trimming stripped 1 base from V and 3 bases from J, with 11 bases between. This CDR3 has 14 residues. The CDR3 region has the DNA TGTGCCAGCAGCTTGTCACCGACCTTCTACGAGCAGTACTTC. It translates to CASSLSPTFYEQYF.

V gene TRBV19 combines with J gene TRBJ2-6; possibly TRBD1 for D (6 bases). With 2 bases removed from V and 3 bases from J, the gap between germline ends came to 11 bases. The CDR3 has 16 residues. In germline, CDR1 is LNHDA, CDR2 SQIVND (reference sequence). The CDR3 nucleotides are TGTGCCAGTAGTATAATTACAGGGAGTGGGGCCAACGTCCTGACTTTC. This codes for CASSIITGSGANVLTF.